This T cell receptor (beta chain) was identified during a study of T cell clonality in common variable immunodeficiency. Most patients and controls had Caucasian heritage. General study findings and limits: In common variable immunodeficiency, TCR beta chains reportedly carried fewer deletions and N-nucleotide insertions. CVID subjects showed higher TCRbeta clonality than healthy controls.

CDR1 is SNHLY and CDR2 is FYNNEI in the germline V gene. The length of the CDR3 is 16 residues. V lost 4 bases, J lost 5 bases, and 10 bases stayed unmatched. This clone was seen only a few times. The antigen remains undetermined. The read terminates 3 residues ahead of where the CDR3 ends, so the germline J gene completes it. CVID and control samples used equivalent genomic DNA input. The protocol was immunoSEQ multiplex PCR, while the TCRdb copy is restricted to in-frame clones and leaves out a portion. Singletons are absent from the sample, which has 25,000 to 35,000 clones. The sequencing sample was made of peripheral blood mononuclear cells. J is TRBJ2-1 and V is TRBV2, with 8 positions matching TRBD2. This sequence was found in a human donor with common variable immunodeficiency. CDR3 protein: CASSVDQAGVNNEQFF. The sequenced CDR3 bases are TGTGCCAGCAGTGTTGATCAAGCGGGGGTAAACAATGAG.